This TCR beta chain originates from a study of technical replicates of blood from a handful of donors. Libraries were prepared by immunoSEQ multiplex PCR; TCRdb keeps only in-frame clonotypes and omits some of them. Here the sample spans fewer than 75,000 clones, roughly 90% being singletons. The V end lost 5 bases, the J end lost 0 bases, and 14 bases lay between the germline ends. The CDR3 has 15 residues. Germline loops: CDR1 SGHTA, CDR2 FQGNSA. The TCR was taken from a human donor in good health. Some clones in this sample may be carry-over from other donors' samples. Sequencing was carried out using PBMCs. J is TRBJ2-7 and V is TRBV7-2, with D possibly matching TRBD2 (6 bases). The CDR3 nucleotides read TGTGCCAGCAGCCACGGGCGGGGAATCTCCTACGAGCAGTACTTC. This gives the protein CASSHGRGISYEQYF. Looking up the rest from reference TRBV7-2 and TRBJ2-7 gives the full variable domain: GAGVSQSPSNKVTEKGKDVELRCDPISGHTALYWYRQSLGQGLEFLIYFQGNSAPDKSGLPSDRFSAERTGGSVSTLTIQRTQQEDSAVYLCASSHGRGISYEQYFGPGTRLTVT.